Included here is one T cell receptor (beta chain) sequence, with context. The target antigen is unknown. From germline, CDR1 is MNHNS and CDR2 SASEGT. This CDR3 is 17 amino acids long. The V gene end was trimmed by 3 bases and the J gene end by 8 bases; junction bases not matched to a gene: 12. The data belong to a study of cytomegalovirus exposure and HLA in healthy donors. Whole-study findings and limits: Analysis was carried out at a later point, and it linked a missense DCLRE1C variant to TCR beta V- and J-gene trimming.

Both 60 Vbeta primers and 13 Jbeta primers went into the PCR. Profiled with immunoSEQ multiplex PCR; TCRdb holds only in-frame clones, not every one. The sample consists of approximately 54,000 clones, 82% of them appearing once. This clonotype was sampled from a woman aged 18-29 years in good health and CMV-seronegative. Sequencing was done on a sample of PBMCs. The chain combines TRBV6-1 with TRBJ2-2; 10 nucleotides line up with TRBD1. In DNA form, the CDR3 reads TGTGCCAGCAGTGATCCTGGGGGGACAGGGGTAAAGGGGGAGCTGTTTTTT. It encodes CASSDPGGTGVKGELFF.